This passage covers 13 T cell receptor beta chains from one sample sequenced in a study of cytomegalovirus exposure and HLA in healthy donors (TCRdb year 2017). Library preparation was by the immunoSEQ multiplex PCR assay. For the multiplex PCR, a mixture combining 60 forward primers for TCR Vbeta segments and 13 reverse primers for TCR Jbeta segments was used. Imported from immuneACCESS, the table was reduced by TCRdb to in-frame sequences with V and J called. These copies leave out some clones; in studies compared against another copy, an unresolved V gene accounts for under half, and the cause of the remainder is not known. In this sample the table shows about 200,000 clones, approximately 80% of which occur a single time. The top ten clones comprise 0.95% to 1.4% of the sample. The sample was PBMCs. The source of these receptors is a middle-aged woman in good health and CMV-seronegative.

The chain joins TRBV5-5 to TRBJ2-1, with 7 bases aligning to TRBD2. The CDR3 has 14 amino acids. The V and J ends lost 2 bases and 10 bases, in that order; junction bases with no gene match: 9. The germline V gene has CDR1 SGHKS and CDR2 YYEKEE (reference sequence). The CDR3 coding sequence is TGTGCCAGCAGCTTTGACGGCGGGAGAGGGGAGCAGTTCTTC. It specifies CASSFDGGRGEQFF.

This chain joins TRBV7-2 and TRBJ2-3, with a tentative D call TRBD2 (6 bases). CDR1 is SGHTA, CDR2 FQGNSA, per germline. Trimming took off 2 bases at V and 2 bases at J, with 11 bases between the two ends. The CDR3 spans 15 residues. CDR3 residues: CASSLRDSDTDTQYF. CDR3 nucleotide sequence: TGTGCCAGCAGCTTACGGGACTCTGACACAGATACGCAGTATTTT.

In regard to this clone: Different DNA sequences within this sample yield the same CDR3. J is TRBJ1-3 and V is TRBV9; D ambiguous. Germline CDR1 SGDLS, CDR2 YYNGEE. Deletions cut 3 bases from V and 7 bases from J, with 17 bases between. CDR3 size: 15 residues. The CDR3 DNA sequence: TGTGCCAGCAGCGGATCCGGGAACTCGGGGAACACCATATATTTT. Protein product: CASSGSGNSGNTIYF.

The V call is TRBV5-1, the J call TRBJ2-1; D is perhaps TRBD1 (7 bases). The CDR3 totals 14 residues. Looked up from germline, CDR1 is SGHRS and CDR2 is YFSETQ. Between the trimmed V and J ends, which lost 3 bases and 6 bases, there was a span of 13 bases. As DNA, the CDR3 is TGCGCCAGCAGCTCGGGCAGGGGGGTCAATGAGCAGTTCTTC. Protein sequence: CASSSGRGVNEQFF. Full variable domain (remainder filled in from reference TRBV5-1 and TRBJ2-1): KAGVTQTPRYLIKTRGQQVTLSCSPISGHRSVSWYQQTPGQGLQFLFEYFSETQRNKGNFPGRFSGRQFSNSRSEMNVSTLELGDSALYLCASSSGRGVNEQFFGPGTRLTVL.

The chain couples TRBV4-2 to TRBJ2-5; 8 nucleotides match TRBD1. Germline V gene lookup returns CDR1 LGHNA and CDR2 YNFKEQ. V shed 0 bases and J 8 bases; nucleotides not matched to a gene: 8. The CDR3 contains 15 residues. CDR3 region: CASSQESRGLDTQYF. The CDR3 DNA reads as TGTGCCAGCAGCCAAGAAAGCAGGGGGCTGGATACCCAGTACTTC.

V usage is TRBV9 and J usage is TRBJ1-2, with D perhaps TRBD1 (5 bases). Germline V gene data show CDR1 as SGDLS and CDR2 as YYNGEE. V lost 6 bases and J lost 2, with 8 bases in between. CDR3 length: 12 residues. The CDR3 sequence is CASTGGNYGYTF. As DNA, the CDR3 is TGTGCCAGCACGGGGGGAAACTATGGCTACACCTTC.

Here the CDR3 DNA reads TGCAGCGCCCAGGGGACAGTCAATCAGCCCCAGCATTTT. Encoded protein: CSAQGTVNQPQHF. The chain carries TRBV29-1 and TRBJ1-5; 7 bases are shared with TRBD1. The V gene's germline CDR1 is SQVTM and CDR2 ANQGSEA. The junction had 6 bases not matched to a gene; V was cut back by 7 bases and J by 3 bases. The CDR3 totals 13 residues.

The chain uses TRBV7-2 and TRBJ1-4, with 7 bases aligning to TRBD1. Germline lookup yields CDR1 SGHTA and CDR2 FQGNSA. After removal of 2 bases from V and 3 bases from J, the junction contained 3 bases not matched to a gene. The CDR3 is 15 residues long. CDR3 sequence: CASSLTGVPNEKLFF. CDR3 nucleotide sequence: TGTGCCAGCAGCTTAACAGGGGTTCCTAATGAAAAACTGTTTTTT.

This chain's CDR3 is CASSKLGSQGSGNTIYF. DNA for the CDR3: TGTGCCAGCAGCAAACTGGGGTCACAGGGCTCTGGAAACACCATATATTTT. The chain combines TRBV7-6 with TRBJ1-3; D might be TRBD1 (6 bases). V was cut by 5 bases and J by 0 bases, with 17 bases left in between. Germline assignment: CDR1 SGHVS and CDR2 FNYEAQ. The CDR3 sequence is 17 residues long.

V is TRBV9 and J is TRBJ1-3; D is ambiguous. Looked up from germline, CDR1 is SGDLS and CDR2 is YYNGEE. CDR3 length: 17 amino acids. V shed 2 bases and J shed 0 bases, with 15 bases lying between them. The CDR3 DNA is TGTGCCAGCAGCGTCAGCCCAGCGACGAGCTCTGGAAACACCATATATTTT. As protein: CASSVSPATSSGNTIYF.

The chain carries TRBV15 and TRBJ2-1, with TRBD1 matching over 10 bases. This CDR3 spans 15 amino acids. The J segment lost 2 bases and the V segment lost 8 bases, leaving 6 bases of the junction unmatched. Germline values: CDR1 LNHNV, CDR2 YYDKDF (reference sequence). CDR3 amino acids: CATSRDRGPYNEQFF. CDR3 nucleotides: TGTGCCACCTCGAGAGACAGGGGGCCCTACAATGAGCAGTTCTTC.

The chain links TRBV7-2 to TRBJ2-1; D is unresolved. With 3 bases removed from V and 1 base from J, the gap between germline ends came to 7 bases. This CDR3 is built from 14 residues. Germline V gene sequence: CDR1 SGHTA, CDR2 FQGNSA. The CDR3 here is CASSFSLSYNEQFF. The CDR3 DNA sequence: TGTGCCAGCAGCTTCTCCCTATCCTACAATGAGCAGTTCTTC.

To note about this clone: A junction end diverges from the germline sequence, so it may reflect a read error. The chain employs TRBV7-7 and TRBJ2-5; no reliable D call. The CDR3 sequence is 14 residues long. The germline CDR1 and CDR2 sequences are SSHAT and FNYEAQ (reference sequence). As DNA, the CDR3 is TGTGCTAGCAGCCCCCTCGGAGCAAGGGAGACCCAGTACTTC. Its translation is CASSPLGARETQYF.